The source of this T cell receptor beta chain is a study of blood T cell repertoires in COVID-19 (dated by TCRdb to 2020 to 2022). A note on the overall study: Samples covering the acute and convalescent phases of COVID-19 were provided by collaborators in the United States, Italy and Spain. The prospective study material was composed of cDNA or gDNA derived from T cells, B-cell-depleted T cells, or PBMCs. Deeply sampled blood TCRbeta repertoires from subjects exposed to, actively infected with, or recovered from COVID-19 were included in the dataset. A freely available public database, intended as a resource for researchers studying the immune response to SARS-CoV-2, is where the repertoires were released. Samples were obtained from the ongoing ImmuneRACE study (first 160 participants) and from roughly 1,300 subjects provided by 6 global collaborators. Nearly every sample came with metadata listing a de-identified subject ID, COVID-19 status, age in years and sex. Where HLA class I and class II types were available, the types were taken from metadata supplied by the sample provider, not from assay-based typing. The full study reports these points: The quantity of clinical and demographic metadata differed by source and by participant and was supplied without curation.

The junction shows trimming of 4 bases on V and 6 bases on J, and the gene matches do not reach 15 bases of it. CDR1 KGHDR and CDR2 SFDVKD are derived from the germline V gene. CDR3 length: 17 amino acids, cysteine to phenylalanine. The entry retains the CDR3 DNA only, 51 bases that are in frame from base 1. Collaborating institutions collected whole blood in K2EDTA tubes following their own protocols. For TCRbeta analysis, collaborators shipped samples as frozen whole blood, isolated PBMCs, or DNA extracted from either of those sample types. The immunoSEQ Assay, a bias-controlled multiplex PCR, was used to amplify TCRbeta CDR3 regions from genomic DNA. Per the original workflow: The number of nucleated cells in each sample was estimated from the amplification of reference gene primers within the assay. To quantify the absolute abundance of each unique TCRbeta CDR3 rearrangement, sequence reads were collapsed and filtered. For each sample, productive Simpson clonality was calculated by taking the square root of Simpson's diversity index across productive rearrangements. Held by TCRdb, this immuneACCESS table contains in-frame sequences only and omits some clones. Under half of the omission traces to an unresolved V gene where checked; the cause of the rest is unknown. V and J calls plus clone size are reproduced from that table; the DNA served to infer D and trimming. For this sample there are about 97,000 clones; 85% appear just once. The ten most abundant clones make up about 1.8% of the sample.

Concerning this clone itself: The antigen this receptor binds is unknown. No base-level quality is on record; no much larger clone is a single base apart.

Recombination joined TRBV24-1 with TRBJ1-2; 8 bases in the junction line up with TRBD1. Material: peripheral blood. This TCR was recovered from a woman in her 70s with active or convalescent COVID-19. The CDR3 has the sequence CATSESILDGTGNGYTF. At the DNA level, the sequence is TGTGCCACCAGTGAATCGATCCTAGACGGGACAGGTAATGGCTACACCTTC.